The rows below give T cell receptor beta chains drawn from one sample of a study of OX40 agonist ivuxolimab in advanced cancers. Repertoires were generated with immunoSEQ multiplex PCR, while TCRdb's copy carries only in-frame clones and drops some. Counted here are 37,000 or so clones, approximately 90% occurring once; the ten biggest clones make up roughly 2.6%. The sequencing here drew on CD4+ or CD8+ T cells sorted from blood, taken in a trial of the OX40 agonist ivuxolimab. Receptor source: an adult with an advanced solid tumor such as melanoma, head and neck, liver or kidney cancer. CDR3s leave out the opening cysteine and the closing phenylalanine or tryptophan. Each record gives: CDR3 protein, J gene, V gene.

CDR3aa: ASSFTGDSYNEQF
j_gene: TRBJ2-1
v_gene: TRBV5-1

CDR3aa: ASSDLTGSLLLF
j_gene: TRBJ2-1
v_gene: TRBV7-2

CDR3aa: ASSLGVGSLNTEAF
j_gene: TRBJ1-1
v_gene: TRBV5-1

CDR3aa: ASSESGGGSQPQH
j_gene: TRBJ1-5
v_gene: TRBV6-1

CDR3aa: ASRPGTPRQVTQY
j_gene: TRBJ2-5
v_gene: TRBV6-1

CDR3aa: ASRGQGPEQY
j_gene: TRBJ2-7
v_gene: TRBV2

CDR3aa: ASSVGRGIGETQY
j_gene: TRBJ2-5
v_gene: TRBV6-1

CDR3aa: ASSLVQGEGEKLF
j_gene: TRBJ1-4
v_gene: TRBV5-1

CDR3aa: ASSSGVRWETQY
j_gene: TRBJ2-5
v_gene: TRBV7-2

CDR3aa: ASSTLRTDTQY
j_gene: TRBJ2-3
v_gene: TRBV27

CDR3aa: ASSFGQSGNTIY
j_gene: TRBJ1-3
v_gene: TRBV7-9

CDR3aa: ASSQQGAGGNTIY
j_gene: TRBJ1-3
v_gene: TRBV4-1

CDR3aa: ASSPRGTPYNEQF
j_gene: TRBJ2-1
v_gene: TRBV10-1

CDR3aa: ASSLVATNEKLF
j_gene: TRBJ1-4
v_gene: TRBV5-1

CDR3aa: ALQGSSYEQY
j_gene: TRBJ2-7
v_gene: TRBV30

CDR3aa: ASSLGSNEQF
j_gene: TRBJ2-1
v_gene: TRBV5-1

CDR3aa: ASSSVNQPQH
j_gene: TRBJ1-5
v_gene: TRBV19

CDR3aa: ASSVPGGPGANVLT
j_gene: TRBJ2-6
v_gene: TRBV7-8

CDR3aa: ASTRRTGNQPQH
j_gene: TRBJ1-5
v_gene: TRBV19

CDR3aa: ASRTGTAPNTEAF
j_gene: TRBJ1-1
v_gene: TRBV6-5

CDR3aa: ASSPKPFGGGADNEQF
j_gene: TRBJ2-1
v_gene: TRBV5-4

CDR3aa: ASSPPGTSAPDTQY
j_gene: TRBJ2-3
v_gene: TRBV7-9

CDR3aa: ASSSRGPYNSPLH
j_gene: TRBJ1-6
v_gene: TRBV6-5

CDR3aa: ASSPREGGWEKLF
j_gene: TRBJ1-4
v_gene: TRBV6-1

CDR3aa: ASSMGRGDRPQH
j_gene: TRBJ1-5
v_gene: TRBV2